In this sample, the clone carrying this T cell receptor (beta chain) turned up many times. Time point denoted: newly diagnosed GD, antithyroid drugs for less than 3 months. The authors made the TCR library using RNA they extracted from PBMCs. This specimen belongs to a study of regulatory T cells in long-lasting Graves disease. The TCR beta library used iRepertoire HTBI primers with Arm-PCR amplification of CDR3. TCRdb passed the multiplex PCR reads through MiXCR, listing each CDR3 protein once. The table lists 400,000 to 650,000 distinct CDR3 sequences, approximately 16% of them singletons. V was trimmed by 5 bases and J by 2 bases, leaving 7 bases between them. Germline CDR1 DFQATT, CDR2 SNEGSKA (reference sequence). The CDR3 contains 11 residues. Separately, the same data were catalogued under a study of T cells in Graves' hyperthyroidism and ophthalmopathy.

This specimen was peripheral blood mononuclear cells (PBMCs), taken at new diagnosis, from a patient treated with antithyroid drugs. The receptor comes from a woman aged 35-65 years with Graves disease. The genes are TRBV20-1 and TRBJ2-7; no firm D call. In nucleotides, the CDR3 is TGCAGTGCTTCCGTCGCCTACGAGCAGTACTTC. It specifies CSASVAYEQYF.